This T cell receptor beta chain was sequenced during a study of shared clonotypes between healthy human individuals. This clone is a singleton in its sample. The CDR3 sequence is 15 residues long. Germline V CDR1 and CDR2: SGHNT, YYREEE (reference sequence). V was clipped by 4 bases and J by 1 base; unmatched bases: 7. Assay: immunoSEQ multiplex PCR; the TCRdb copy retains only in-frame clones and omits some. The sample shows 800,000 or so clones, around 96% of them seen only once. Naive CD8 cells were CD45RO-negative, positively selected for CCR7, excluding terminally differentiated effector memory CD45RA+ cells.

What was sequenced was naive CD8+ T cells sorted from blood. This clonotype was obtained from a man younger than 40 in good health. The rearrangement links TRBV5-4 to TRBJ2-7; 8 bases map to TRBD2. The CDR3 reads CASSPGGRRSYEQYF. CDR3 in DNA: TGTGCCAGCAGCCCCGGCGGGAGGAGGTCCTACGAGCAGTACTTC.